Below, 22 T cell receptor beta chains from the same sample are listed, as sequenced in a study of blood T cell repertoires in COVID-19 (dated by TCRdb to about 2020). Libraries were constructed by the immunoSEQ multiplex PCR assay. Drawn from immuneACCESS, this table holds only the in-frame rearrangements with V and J called that TCRdb kept. Clones are partly lost; checked studies trace under half to an unresolved V gene and leave the rest unexplained. The sample yields about 180,000 clones; 88% were counted once. The ten biggest clones cover about 3.9% of the sample. Sequencing input: peripheral blood. The receptors stem from a woman aged 25 to 45 with acute or convalescent COVID-19.

The chain is built from TRBV3-1 (or the pseudogene TRBV3-2) and TRBJ2-7, with 8 bases aligning to TRBD2. Germline values: CDR1 LGHDT, CDR2 YNNKEL (reference sequence). Germline trimming cut 8 bases from V and 4 bases from J; bases unmatched to any gene: 7. The CDR3 extends over 13 amino acids. Here the CDR3 reads CASGSAGGYEQYF. The CDR3 DNA is TGTGCCAGCGGTTCGGCGGGAGGTTACGAGCAGTACTTC.

This clone was detected only once. The J gene is TRBJ2-1, the V gene TRBV5-1; 9 nucleotides agree with TRBD2. V lost 4 bases, J lost 4 bases, and 6 bases stayed unmatched. There are 15 residues in the CDR3. The germline CDR1 and CDR2 sequences are SGHRS and YFSETQ. The DNA of the CDR3 is TGCGCCAGCAGCCCAGGGACTAGCCAGTACAATGAGCAGTTCTTC. It encodes CASSPGTSQYNEQFF.

The chain combines TRBV2 with TRBJ2-3, with D unclear. CDR1 and CDR2 from the germline V gene are SNHLY and FYNNEI. The CDR3 extends over 14 amino acids. V shed 6 bases and J shed 4 bases, with 14 bases lying between them. This CDR3 reads CASSYLIRADTQYF. DNA for the CDR3: TGTGCCAGCAGCTATCTTATTCGGGCAGATACGCAGTATTTT.

This clone was seen just once. V usage is TRBV4-2 and J usage is TRBJ2-5, with TRBD1 matching over 11 bases. The CDR3 has 17 residues. The trim removed 2 bases at V and 5 bases at J, leaving 10 bases unmatched. In germline, CDR1 is LGHNA, CDR2 YNFKEQ. In DNA, the CDR3 is TGTGCCAGCAGCCAACTTTCCGGGACAGGGGGAGGGGAGACCCAGTACTTC. Translating it yields CASSQLSGTGGGETQYF.

The J gene is TRBJ1-5, the V gene TRBV28; 7 bases are a match to TRBD1. The CDR3 runs to 14 residues. Germline CDR1 MDHEN, CDR2 SYDVKM. V lost 4 bases and J lost 7; bases outside the gene matches: 7. The CDR3 sequence is CASSSAGGVQPQHF. For the CDR3, the DNA is TGTGCCAGCAGTTCAGCAGGGGGAGTCCAGCCCCAGCATTTT.

This rearrangement joins TRBV28 to TRBJ1-5, with D tentatively TRBD1 (6 bases). Germline V gene sequence: CDR1 MDHEN, CDR2 SYDVKM. This CDR3 has 13 amino acids. V was shortened by 6 bases and J by 2 bases, with 8 bases between the two germline ends. CDR3 in amino acids: CASRTGRNQPQHF. The CDR3 DNA reads TGTGCCAGCAGGACAGGTCGCAATCAGCCCCAGCATTTT.

This chain links TRBV6-2 or TRBV6-3 with TRBJ1-2, with D maybe TRBD1 (6 bases). Trimming left V 7 bases short and J 3 bases short, with 15 bases between. Germline-derived CDR1 and CDR2 are MNHEY and SVGEGT. The CDR3 spans 14 residues. In DNA form, the CDR3 reads TGTGCCAGCAACCCACGTGGACAGTACTATGGCTACACCTTC. Translation gives CASNPRGQYYGYTF.

This rearrangement joins TRBV7-9 to TRBJ2-1, with 7 bases that match TRBD2. V dropped 6 bases and J dropped 4; count of bases not matched to a gene: 3. Germline V gives CDR1 SEHNR, CDR2 FQNEAQ (reference sequence). The length of the CDR3 is 13 residues. In nucleotides, the CDR3 is TGTGCCAGCAGGCTAGCGGAGTACAATGAGCAGTTCTTC. This encodes CASRLAEYNEQFF.

The chain recombines TRBV20-1 with TRBJ1-2; D is ambiguous. The CDR3 contains 11 residues. CDR1 DFQATT and CDR2 SNEGSKA come from the germline V gene (reference sequence). V was shortened by 7 bases and J by 2 bases, with 8 bases between the two germline ends. The CDR3 DNA reads TGCAGTGGGCGACAAAACTATGGCTACACCTTC. Translation gives CSGRQNYGYTF.

The gene calls are TRBV7-6 and TRBJ2-5; 7 bases match TRBD2. V trimming: 4 bases; J trimming: 0 bases; junction bases outside the gene matches: 8. The CDR3 is 16 amino acids. Germline assignment: CDR1 SGHVS and CDR2 FNYEAQ. CDR3: CASSSRTREYQETQYF. The CDR3 DNA reads TGTGCCAGCAGCTCGCGGACTAGGGAGTACCAAGAGACCCAGTACTTC.

The chain combines TRBV9 with TRBJ1-2; D unclear. Germline lookup yields CDR1 SGDLS and CDR2 YYNGEE. The CDR3 length is 13 residues. The V end was cut by 0 bases, the J end by 7 bases, with 10 bases between. This chain's CDR3 is CASSVDGRGGYTF. CDR3 bases: TGTGCCAGCAGCGTAGACGGGAGAGGTGGCTACACCTTC.

The chain links TRBV2 to TRBJ2-1, with D tentatively TRBD2 (6 bases). The CDR3 spans 14 residues. Deletions cut 7 bases from V and 0 bases from J, with 10 bases between. CDR1 and CDR2 (germline): SNHLY, FYNNEI. CDR3 nucleotides: TGTGCCAGCAACAAGGAGGGCTCCTACAATGAGCAGTTCTTC. Translated, it gives CASNKEGSYNEQFF.

V is TRBV7-9 and J is TRBJ2-7; D unresolved. The germline CDR1 and CDR2 sequences are SEHNR and FQNEAQ (reference sequence). The CDR3 covers 13 residues. Trimming cost V 5 bases and J 0 bases, with 8 bases left between them. The CDR3 sequence is CASSPVSSYEQYF. The CDR3 DNA is TGTGCCAGCAGCCCCGTGAGCTCCTACGAGCAGTACTTC.

This chain joins TRBV12-3 or TRBV12-4 and TRBJ2-2; D unclear. The CDR3 is 11 amino acids. V lost 7 bases and J lost 5, with 5 bases in between. Written as DNA, the CDR3 is TGTGCCAGCACTGTAACCGGGGAGCTGTTTTTT. Translation: CASTVTGELFF.

This sequence joins TRBV19 and TRBJ2-3; TRBD2 matches at 8 bases. Losses at the gene ends were 5 bases for V and 5 bases for J; bases not matched to a gene: 15. Germline V gene sequence: CDR1 LNHDA, CDR2 SQIVND (reference sequence). CDR3 length: 17 amino acids. The CDR3 reads CASSSPSTSVLGDTQYF. CDR3 bases: TGTGCCAGTAGTTCCCCATCGACTAGCGTACTTGGAGATACGCAGTATTTT.

The chain combines TRBV2 with TRBJ1-1; 9 nucleotides agree with TRBD1. V trimming: 3 bases; J trimming: 6 bases; junction bases outside the gene matches: 5. The CDR3 consists of 14 residues. Germline V gene lookup returns CDR1 SNHLY and CDR2 FYNNEI. The CDR3: CASSEDRGGPEAFF. CDR3 in DNA: TGTGCCAGCAGTGAGGACAGGGGCGGGCCTGAAGCTTTCTTT. Looking up the rest from reference TRBV2 and TRBJ1-1 gives the full variable domain: EPEVTQTPSHQVTQMGQEVILRCVPISNHLYFYWYRQILGQKVEFLVSFYNNEISEKSEIFDDQFSVERPDGSNFTLKIRSTKLEDSAMYFCASSEDRGGPEAFFGQGTRLTVV.

V usage is TRBV27 and J usage is TRBJ1-1; 9 positions agree with TRBD1. Per the germline V gene, CDR1 is MNHEY and CDR2 is SMNVEV (reference sequence). The ends lost 4 bases at V and 9 bases at J; junction bases unmatched: 6. The CDR3 extends over 13 amino acids. The CDR3 reads CASSSHTGGKAFF. The CDR3 region has the DNA TGTGCCAGCAGTTCACATACAGGGGGCAAAGCTTTCTTT.

V usage is TRBV2 and J usage is TRBJ1-5; D gene uncertain. The germline CDR1 and CDR2 sequences are SNHLY and FYNNEI. The CDR3 loop spans 13 amino acids. Deletions cut 8 bases from V and 5 bases from J, with 13 bases between. DNA for the CDR3: TGTGCCAGCCGGAGTGTGGGTGATCAGCCCCAGCATTTT. Translated: CASRSVGDQPQHF.

V is TRBV5-5 and J is TRBJ2-1; no definite D call. This CDR3 region has 12 residues. Germline CDR1 reads SGHKS; CDR2 reads YYEKEE (reference sequence). V was clipped by 8 bases and J by 5 bases, with 11 bases between them. The CDR3 here is CARNTEDNEQFF. CDR3 nucleotides: TGTGCCAGAAATACCGAGGACAATGAGCAGTTCTTC.

The V call is TRBV4-1, the J call TRBJ2-7; TRBD2 matches at 7 bases. Germline values: CDR1 MGHRA, CDR2 YSYEKL. The CDR3 consists of 15 residues. Trimming cost V 4 bases and J 1 base; bases outside gene matches: 7. The CDR3 region has the DNA TGCGCCAGCAGCCGCGAGGGAGGGAAGTCCTACGAGCAGTACTTC. It translates to CASSREGGKSYEQYF.

This clone has just a few counts. CDR3 region: CASSVGQGGDYGYTF. Here the CDR3 DNA reads TGTGCCAGCAGTGTGGGACAGGGAGGTGACTATGGCTACACCTTC. This chain joins TRBV2 and TRBJ1-2, with 9 bases that match TRBD1. The length of the CDR3 is 15 residues. Germline trimming cut 4 bases from V and 3 bases from J; bases unmatched to any gene: 6. Germline V gene sequence: CDR1 SNHLY, CDR2 FYNNEI.

This sequence joins TRBV7-8 and TRBJ2-7; TRBD2 agrees at 10 bases. Germline CDR1 is SGHVS and CDR2 is FQNEAQ. The ends lost 3 bases at V and 4 bases at J; junction bases unmatched: 15. The CDR3 extends over 18 amino acids. Here the CDR3 reads CASSLGPGGASGRYEQYF. The DNA for the CDR3 is TGTGCCAGCAGCTTGGGTCCCGGGGGGGCTAGCGGGAGATACGAGCAGTACTTC.